This T cell receptor beta chain stems from a study of T cells in Graves' hyperthyroidism and ophthalmopathy. About the research overall: Blood from the periphery was taken at initial diagnosis, before any treatment.

Study conclusions and caveats: Prediction of ophthalmopathy progression came a median 6.5 months pre-onset.

The ends lost 2 bases at V and 2 bases at J; junction bases unmatched: 6. The CDR3 is made up of 16 amino acids. CDR1 is SGHAT and CDR2 is FQDESV in the germline V gene (reference sequence). Newly diagnosed hyperthyroidism patients aged 18 to 65 years had disease lasting under 2 months. Diagnosis rested on symptoms, serum thyroxine and TRAb, thyroid ultrasound, and orbital computed tomography. Turning to this clonotype: Its antigen is still unknown.

RNA transcripts yielded amplified TCR beta CDR3 regions. With the HTBI primer set, the TCR CDR3 went through a first round of RT-PCR. TCRdb independently ran MiXCR on the multiplex PCR reads; one entry per CDR3 protein. The data hold a few hundred thousand distinct CDR3 sequences, with roughly 20% observed a single time. The chain joins TRBV11-1 to TRBJ1-5; 7 nucleotides line up with TRBD1. Sequencing was performed on blood. The receptor was derived from a young man with Graves' hyperthyroidism. The CDR3 DNA follows: TGTGCCAGCAGCTTACGTCAGGGGGTACGCAATCAGCCCCAGCATTTT. This gives the protein CASSLRQGVRNQPQHF.